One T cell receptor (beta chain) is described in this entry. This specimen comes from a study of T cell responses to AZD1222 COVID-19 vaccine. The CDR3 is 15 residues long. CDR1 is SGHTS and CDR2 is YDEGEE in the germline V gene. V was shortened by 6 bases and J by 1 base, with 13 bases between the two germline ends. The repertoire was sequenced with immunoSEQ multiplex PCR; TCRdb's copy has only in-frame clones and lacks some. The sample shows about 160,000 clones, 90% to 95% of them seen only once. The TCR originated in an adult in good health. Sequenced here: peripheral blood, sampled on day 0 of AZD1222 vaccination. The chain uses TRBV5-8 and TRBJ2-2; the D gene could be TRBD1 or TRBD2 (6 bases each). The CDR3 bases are TGTGCCAGCACCTGGAGGGGGATGAACACCGGGGAGCTGTTTTTT. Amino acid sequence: CASTWRGMNTGELFF.